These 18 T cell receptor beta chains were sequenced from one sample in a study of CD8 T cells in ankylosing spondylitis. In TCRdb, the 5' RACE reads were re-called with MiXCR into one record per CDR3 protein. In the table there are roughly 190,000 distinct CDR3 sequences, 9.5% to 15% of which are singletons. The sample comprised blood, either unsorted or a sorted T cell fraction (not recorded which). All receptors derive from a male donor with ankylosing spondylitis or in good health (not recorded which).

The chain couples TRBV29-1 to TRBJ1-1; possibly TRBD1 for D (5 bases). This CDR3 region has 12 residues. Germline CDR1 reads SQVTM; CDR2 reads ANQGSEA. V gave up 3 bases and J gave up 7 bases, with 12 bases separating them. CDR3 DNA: TGCAGCGTTGAGTCCGGGGCGGGTGAAGCTTTCTTT. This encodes CSVESGAGEAFF.

The CDR3 sequence: CASSQGKETQYF. CDR3 nucleotides: TGTGCCAGCAGCCAGGGGAAAGAGACCCAGTACTTC. This chain connects TRBV12-3 or TRBV12-4 to TRBJ2-5; a possible D gene is TRBD1 (6 bases). This CDR3 spans 12 amino acids. The V and J ends lost 6 bases and 3 bases respectively, with 8 bases between them.

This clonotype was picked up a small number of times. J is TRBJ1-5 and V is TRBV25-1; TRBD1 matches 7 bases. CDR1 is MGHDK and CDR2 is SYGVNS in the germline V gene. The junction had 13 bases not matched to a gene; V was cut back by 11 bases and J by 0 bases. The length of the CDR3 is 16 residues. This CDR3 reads CAFSGQETYSNQPQHF. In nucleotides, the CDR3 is TGTGCCTTTTCTGGACAGGAGACTTATAGCAATCAGCCCCAGCATTTT.

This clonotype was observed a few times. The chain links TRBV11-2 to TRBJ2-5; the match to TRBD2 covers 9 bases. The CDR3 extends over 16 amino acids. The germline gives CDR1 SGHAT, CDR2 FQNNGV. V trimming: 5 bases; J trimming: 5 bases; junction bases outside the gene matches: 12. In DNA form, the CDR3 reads TGTGCCAGCAGCCCCCGACTAGCGGAGACGGCGGAGACCCAGTACTTC. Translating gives CASSPRLAETAETQYF.

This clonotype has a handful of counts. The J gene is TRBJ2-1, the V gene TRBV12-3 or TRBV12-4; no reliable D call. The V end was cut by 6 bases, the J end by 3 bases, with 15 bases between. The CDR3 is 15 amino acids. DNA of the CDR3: TGTGCCAGCAGCCCCGCCTCGGCCTTCTACAATGAGCAGTTCTTC. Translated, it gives CASSPASAFYNEQFF.

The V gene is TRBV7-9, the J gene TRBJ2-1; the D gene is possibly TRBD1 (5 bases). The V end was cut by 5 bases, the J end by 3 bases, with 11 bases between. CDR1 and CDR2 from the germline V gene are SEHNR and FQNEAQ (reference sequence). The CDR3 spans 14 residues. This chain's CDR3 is CASSRTGNYNEQFF. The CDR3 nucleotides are TGTGCCAGCAGCCGAACAGGAAACTACAATGAGCAGTTCTTC. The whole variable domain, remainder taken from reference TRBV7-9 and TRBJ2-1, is DTGVSQNPRHKITKRGQNVTFRCDPISEHNRLYWYRQTLGQGPEFLTYFQNEAQLEKSRLLSDRFSAERPKGSFSTLEIQRTEQGDSAMYLCASSRTGNYNEQFFGPGTRLTVL.

CDR3 loop: CASQGQGVVGELFF. The CDR3 coding sequence is TGTGCCAGCCAAGGACAGGGGGTCGTCGGGGAGCTGTTTTTT. The V gene is TRBV28, the J gene TRBJ2-2; 10 bases are a match to TRBD1. CDR3 length equals 14 residues. Germline V gene lookup returns CDR1 MDHEN and CDR2 SYDVKM. With 8 bases clipped from V and 7 bases from J, the junction kept 7 bases outside the gene matches.

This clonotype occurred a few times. This chain's CDR3 is CASSWGESSYEQYF. The CDR3 DNA follows: TGCGCCAGCAGCTGGGGCGAGAGCTCCTACGAGCAGTACTTC. The chain has TRBV5-1 and TRBJ2-7; possibly TRBD1 for D (5 bases). Trimming cost V 3 bases and J 0 bases, with 10 bases left between them. This CDR3 spans 14 amino acids. Germline V gives CDR1 SGHRS, CDR2 YFSETQ.

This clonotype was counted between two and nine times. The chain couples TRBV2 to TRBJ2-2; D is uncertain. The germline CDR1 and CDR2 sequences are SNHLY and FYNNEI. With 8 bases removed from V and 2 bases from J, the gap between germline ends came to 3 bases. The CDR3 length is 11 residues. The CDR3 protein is CASVNTGELFF. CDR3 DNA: TGTGCCAGCGTTAACACCGGGGAGCTGTTTTTT.

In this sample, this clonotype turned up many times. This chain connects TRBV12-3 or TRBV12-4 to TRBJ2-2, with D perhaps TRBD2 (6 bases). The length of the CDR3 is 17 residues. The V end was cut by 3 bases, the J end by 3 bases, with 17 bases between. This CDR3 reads CASSFGEFGGDTGELFF. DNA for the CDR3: TGTGCCAGCAGTTTTGGTGAATTCGGGGGAGACACCGGGGAGCTGTTTTTT.

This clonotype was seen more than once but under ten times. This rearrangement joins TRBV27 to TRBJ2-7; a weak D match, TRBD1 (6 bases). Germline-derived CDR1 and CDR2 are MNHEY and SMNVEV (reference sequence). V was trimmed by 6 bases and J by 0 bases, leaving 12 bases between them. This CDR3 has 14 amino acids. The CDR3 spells CASRPGTNSYEQYF. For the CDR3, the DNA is TGTGCCAGCAGACCCGGGACAAACTCCTACGAGCAGTACTTC.

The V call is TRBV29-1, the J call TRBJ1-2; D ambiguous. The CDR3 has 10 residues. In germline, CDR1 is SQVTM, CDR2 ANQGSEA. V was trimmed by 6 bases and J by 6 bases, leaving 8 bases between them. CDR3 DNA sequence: TGCAGCGTCTGGGTAGATGGCTACACCTTC. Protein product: CSVWVDGYTF.

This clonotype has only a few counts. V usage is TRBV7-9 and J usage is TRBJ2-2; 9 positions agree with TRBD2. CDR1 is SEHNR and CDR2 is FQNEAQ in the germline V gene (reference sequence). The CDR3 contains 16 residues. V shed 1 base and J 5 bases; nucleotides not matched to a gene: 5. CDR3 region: CASSLVASGITGELFF. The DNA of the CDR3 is TGTGCCAGCAGCTTAGTGGCTAGCGGGATTACCGGGGAGCTGTTTTTT.

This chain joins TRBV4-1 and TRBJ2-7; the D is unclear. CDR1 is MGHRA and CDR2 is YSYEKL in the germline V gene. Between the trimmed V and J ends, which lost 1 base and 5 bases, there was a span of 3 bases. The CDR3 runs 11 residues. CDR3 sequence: CASSQVNEQYF. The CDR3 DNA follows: TGCGCCAGCAGCCAAGTTAACGAGCAGTACTTC.

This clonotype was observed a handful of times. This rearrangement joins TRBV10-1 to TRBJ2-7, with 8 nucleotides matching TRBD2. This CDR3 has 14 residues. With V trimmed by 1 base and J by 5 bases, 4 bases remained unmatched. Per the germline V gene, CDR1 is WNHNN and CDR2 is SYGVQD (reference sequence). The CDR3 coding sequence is TGCGCCAGCAGTGAGTACGGGGGGGCAGACGAGCAGTACTTC. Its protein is CASSEYGGADEQYF.

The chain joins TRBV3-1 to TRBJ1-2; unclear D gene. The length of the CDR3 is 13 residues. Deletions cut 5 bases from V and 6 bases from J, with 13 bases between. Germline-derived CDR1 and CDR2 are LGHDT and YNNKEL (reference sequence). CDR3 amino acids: CASSADEWDGYTF. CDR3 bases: TGTGCCAGCAGCGCAGACGAGTGGGATGGCTACACCTTC.

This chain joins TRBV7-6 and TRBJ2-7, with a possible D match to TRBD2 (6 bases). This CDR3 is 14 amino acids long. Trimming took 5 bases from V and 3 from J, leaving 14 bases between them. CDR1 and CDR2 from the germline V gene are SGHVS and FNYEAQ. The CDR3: CASSTSSADYEQYF. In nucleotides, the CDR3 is TGTGCCAGCAGCACATCTAGCGCGGACTACGAGCAGTACTTC.

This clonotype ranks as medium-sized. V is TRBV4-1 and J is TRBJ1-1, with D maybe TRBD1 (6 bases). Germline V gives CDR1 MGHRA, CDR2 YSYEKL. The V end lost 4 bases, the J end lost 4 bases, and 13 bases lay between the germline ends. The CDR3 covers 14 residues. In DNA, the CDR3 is TGCGCCAGCAGCCCCAGGGACACCGGCACTGAAGCTTTCTTT. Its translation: CASSPRDTGTEAFF.